Listed below are T cell receptor beta chains from one sample, sequenced in a study of blood T cell repertoires in COVID-19. Libraries were prepared by immunoSEQ multiplex PCR; TCRdb keeps only in-frame clonotypes and omits some of them. The table includes about 77,000 clones, around 76% detected once. The sequenced material came from peripheral blood. These TCRs come from a man aged 65 to 85 with active or convalescent COVID-19. Both conserved end residues are part of each CDR3. The order of the fields is V gene, J gene, clone size, CDR3 length, D gene, CDR3 DNA, CDR3 protein. A D gene is named only where the DNA matches it firmly. For some rows the clone size is stated as once, few or many, or as a class when expanded; others skip it.

TRBV19	TRBJ1-5	-	15	TRBD1	TGTGCCAGTAGTTCGGGACAGGGGCCACCCGGGCCCCAGCATTTT	CASSSGQGPPGPQHF
TRBV10-1	TRBJ2-2	few	14	-	TGCGCCAGCAGTGCTGACAGGAACACCGGGGAGCTGTTTTTT	CASSADRNTGELFF
TRBV28	TRBJ1-2	-	13	-	TGTGCCAGCAGCCTCCTCGGGAACTATGGCTACACCTTC	CASSLLGNYGYTF
TRBV11-1	TRBJ2-1	-	13	TRBD1	TGTGCCAGCAGCGTTCCCAGGGGGTGGGAGCAGTTCTTC	CASSVPRGWEQFF
TRBV30	TRBJ1-6	-	13	-	TGTGCCTGGAGCAGAGGCTATAATTCACCCCTCCACTTT	CAWSRGYNSPLHF
TRBV2	TRBJ1-3	-	16	-	TGTGCCAGCAGTGAAAGGGGCAGGGTTATTGGAAACACCATATATTTT	CASSERGRVIGNTIYF
TRBV5-1	TRBJ2-5	-	15	TRBD2	TGCGCCAGCCAAACTAGCGGGGGGACACAAGAGACCCAGTACTTC	CASQTSGGTQETQYF
TRBV7-5	TRBJ1-6	-	14	-	TGTGTCAGAAGCTTAGCGCGACAGGGGTCACCCCTCCACTTT	CVRSLARQGSPLHF
TRBV19	TRBJ1-1	-	16	TRBD1	TGTGCCAGTAGTCCCGGGACAGGGATGGGAAACACTGAAGCTTTCTTT	CASSPGTGMGNTEAFF
TRBV28	TRBJ2-1	few	15	-	TGTGCCAGCAGTTTACGGGATAGCTCCTACAATGAGCAGTTCTTC	CASSLRDSSYNEQFF
TRBV2	TRBJ1-5	few	12	-	TGTGCCAGCAGGGCCTCCAATCAGCCCCAGCATTTT	CASRASNQPQHF
TRBV5-1	TRBJ1-2	-	13	-	TGCGCCAGCAGTTTTCCCCAGGCCTATGGCTACACCTTC	CASSFPQAYGYTF
TRBV6-5	TRBJ2-1	-	13	-	TGTGCCAGCAGGAGACGAGGAGGGGATGAGCAGTTCTTC	CASRRRGGDEQFF
TRBV5-4	TRBJ2-3	-	13	-	TGTGCCAGCAAAATCCCAAACACAGATACGCAGTATTTT	CASKIPNTDTQYF
TRBV5-1	TRBJ1-3	-	14	TRBD1	TGCGCCAGCAGCTTGGGACAGGGGGCTAACACCATATATTTT	CASSLGQGANTIYF
TRBV28	TRBJ2-1	-	15	TRBD1	TGTGCCAGCAGTGCACCGGGACAGGGGGGAATTAGGCAGTTCTTC	CASSAPGQGGIRQFF
TRBV6-1	TRBJ1-2	few	14	TRBD1	TGTGCCAGCAGTGAAGGGTGGCAGGGGGTCGGCTACACCTTC	CASSEGWQGVGYTF
TRBV19	TRBJ2-3	few	14	-	TGTGCCAGTACAACCGGTGAGGGTACAGATACGCAGTATTTT	CASTTGEGTDTQYF
TRBV6-6	TRBJ2-3	-	17	TRBD2	TGTGCCAGCAGTCCGCTTAGCGGGGATTCTAGCACAGATACGCAGTATTTT	CASSPLSGDSSTDTQYF
TRBV10-1	TRBJ2-1	-	17	TRBD2	TGCGCCAGCAGTGAGTACATAGGTAGCGGGGGGGCACATGAGCAGTTCTTC	CASSEYIGSGGAHEQFF
TRBV2	TRBJ1-1	-	13	-	TGTGCCAGCAAGGTGGCGGCGGACACTGAAGCTTTCTTT	CASKVAADTEAFF
TRBV20-1	TRBJ2-3	-	11	TRBD1	TGCAGTGCTAGGACGGACAGGGCCCAGTATTTT	CSARTDRAQYF
TRBV6-5	TRBJ2-5	-	15	TRBD1	TGTGCCAGCAGTAACCGACAGGGGGTCTATGAGACCCAGTACTTC	CASSNRQGVYETQYF
TRBV12-1	TRBJ2-3	-	15	-	TGTGCCAGCAGCCCCGGGAGCGGGGGTTTAGATACGCAGTATTTT	CASSPGSGGLDTQYF
TRBV19	TRBJ2-2	-	14	-	TGTGCCAGTAGTATCCATTCGAACACCGGGGAGCTGTTTTTT	CASSIHSNTGELFF
TRBV4-1	TRBJ2-6	-	18	TRBD1	TGCGCCAGCAGCCAAGTACCGGGACAGGGATCTGGGGCCAACGTCCTGACTTTC	CASSQVPGQGSGANVLTF
TRBV3-1/TRBV3-2	TRBJ1-6	-	16	TRBD1	TGTGCCAGCAGCCAAGGGACAGGCGGCAGGAATTCACCCCTCCACTTT	CASSQGTGGRNSPLHF
TRBV5-6	TRBJ2-1	-	13	-	TGTGCCAGCAGCTTGTTACAGTTGGCTGAGCAGTTCTTC	CASSLLQLAEQFF
TRBV4-2	TRBJ1-4	-	16	-	TGTGCCAGCAGCCAAGATGCGGACAGCAAGGGGGAAAAACTGTTTTTT	CASSQDADSKGEKLFF
TRBV7-9	TRBJ2-3	-	16	TRBD2	TGTGCCAGCAGCTCTTTAGCGGGAGTGGAGGAGGATACGCAGTATTTT	CASSSLAGVEEDTQYF
TRBV6-5	TRBJ2-2	-	14	TRBD2	TGTGCCAGCAGGGGACTATCTGAGGCCGGGGAGCTGTTTTTT	CASRGLSEAGELFF
TRBV19	TRBJ1-6	-	14	-	TGTGCCAGTAGTTGGAAGGGGGATAATTCACCCCTCCACTTT	CASSWKGDNSPLHF
TRBV5-1	TRBJ2-2	-	14	-	TGCGCCAGCAGCTTGAGACAGGATTCCGGGGAGCTGTTTTTT	CASSLRQDSGELFF
TRBV18	TRBJ2-2	once	12	-	TGTGCCAGCTCACCGACAGCCGGGGAGCTGTTTTTT	CASSPTAGELFF
TRBV14	TRBJ2-6	-	13	-	TGTGCCAGCAGCCAAGGACAGCGTACCGTCCTGACTTTC	CASSQGQRTVLTF
TRBV7-9	TRBJ1-2	-	13	-	TGTGCCAGCAGCTTAGATGGACAGTATGGCTACACCTTC	CASSLDGQYGYTF
TRBV19	TRBJ1-5	once	13	TRBD1	TGTGCCAGTAGTCCGGGACAGTATCAGCCCCAGCATTTT	CASSPGQYQPQHF
TRBV7-9	TRBJ2-7	-	12	-	TGTGCCAGCACCTCCGGAGCCATAGGGCAGTACTTC	CASTSGAIGQYF
TRBV15	TRBJ1-5	-	15	-	TGTGCCACCAGCAGAGATCACGGGGGATTTGAGCCCCAGCATTTT	CATSRDHGGFEPQHF
TRBV25-1	TRBJ2-2	-	14	-	TGTGCCAGCAGTGAATTGGGGGCAGGGGTGGAGCTGTTTTTT	CASSELGAGVELFF
TRBV7-9	TRBJ1-3	once	15	-	TGTGCCAGCAAGTGGGGCGACCTCTCTGGAAACACCATATATTTT	CASKWGDLSGNTIYF